This T cell receptor (beta chain) came from a study of T cell repertoires in cytomegalovirus infection (dated by TCRdb to the late 2010s). At the level of the whole study: Peptide stimulations targeted recently identified HLA-C-restricted CMV epitopes, whose presentation resists viral immunomodulation, together with well-studied HLA-B-restricted epitopes. Donor HLA type was relevant to the analysis, as public TCR beta signatures indicated carriage of CMV infection together with the matching HLA type. The research as a whole found: In both this cohort and an independent cohort of under 450 donors, the cumulative frequency of public TCR beta family members distinguished carriers of CMV infection plus the relevant HLA type. The ex vivo response was dominated by HLA-C-restricted CMV-specific TCR beta clonotypes, which also provided the single most frequent clonotype in two of eight donors.

Explained via the paper, the treatment or condition label denotes: in vitro stimulation with specific CMV peptide epitopes to enrich CMV-specific T cells. With respect to this clonotype: Its antigen remains unidentified. Within one base of it there is no much larger clone, and no base qualities were kept.

The listed sequencing device is Illumina HiSeq 1500. The raw public reads went through TCRdb reprocessing: fastp at Q25, MiXCR clone calling, in-frame beta chains kept. All rows with the same CDR3 protein become a single entry with the most common DNA and genes. The sample contains some 560,000 distinct CDR3 sequences, about 40% of them found a single time. Jointly, the top ten make up roughly 50% of the sample. The sequencing here drew on cultured PBMCs, taken from culture after CMV antigen stimulation. This sequence was found in a human donor in good health (CMV status not recorded). Some clones in this sample may be carry-over from other donors' samples.

The CDR3 here reads CASRSTLAGGYNEQFF. The DNA sequence is as follows: TGTGCCAGCAGGTCTACTTTAGCGGGAGGTTACAATGAGCAGTTCTTC. This chain joins TRBV7-2 to TRBJ2-1, with 10 junctional bases fitting TRBD2. The V end gives up 6 bases and the J end 4 bases, leaving 9 bases in the junction not matched to a gene. Per the germline V gene, SGHTA is the CDR1 and FQGNSA is the CDR2. The CDR3 goes from the cysteine to the phenylalanine over 16 residues. Here the CDR3 DNA is all that survives: 48 bases in frame from base 1.